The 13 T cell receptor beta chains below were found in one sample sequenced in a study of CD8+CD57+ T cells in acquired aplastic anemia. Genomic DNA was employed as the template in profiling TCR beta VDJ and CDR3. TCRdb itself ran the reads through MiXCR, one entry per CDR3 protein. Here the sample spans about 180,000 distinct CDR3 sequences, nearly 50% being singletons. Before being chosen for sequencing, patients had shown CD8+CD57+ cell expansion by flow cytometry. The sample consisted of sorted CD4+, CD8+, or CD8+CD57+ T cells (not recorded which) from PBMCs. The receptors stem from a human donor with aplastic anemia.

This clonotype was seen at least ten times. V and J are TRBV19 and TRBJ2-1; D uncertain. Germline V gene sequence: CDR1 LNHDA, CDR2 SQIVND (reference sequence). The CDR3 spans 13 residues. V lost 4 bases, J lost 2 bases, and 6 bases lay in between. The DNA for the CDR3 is TGTGCCAGTAGTACCCGCGCCTACAATGAGCAGTTCTTC. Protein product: CASSTRAYNEQFF.

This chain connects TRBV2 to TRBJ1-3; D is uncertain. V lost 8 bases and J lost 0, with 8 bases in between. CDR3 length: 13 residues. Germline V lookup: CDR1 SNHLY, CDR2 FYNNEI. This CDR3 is CASRTGSGNTIYF. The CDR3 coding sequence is TGTGCCAGCCGGACGGGCTCTGGAAACACCATATATTTT.

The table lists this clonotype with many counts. CDR3 sequence: CASSQGHLGNTIYF. The CDR3 DNA reads TGCGCCAGCAGCCAAGGACATCTAGGAAACACCATATATTTT. The chain links TRBV4-1 to TRBJ1-3; unclear D gene. V lost 1 base to trimming and J lost 4 bases, with 8 bases between them. CDR3 length: 14 residues. Germline CDR1 and CDR2: MGHRA and YSYEKL.

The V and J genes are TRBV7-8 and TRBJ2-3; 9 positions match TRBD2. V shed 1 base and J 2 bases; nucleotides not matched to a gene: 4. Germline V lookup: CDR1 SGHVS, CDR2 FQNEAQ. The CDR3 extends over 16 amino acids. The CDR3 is CASSLVRGGATDTQYF. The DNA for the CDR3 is TGTGCCAGCAGCTTAGTCCGCGGGGGGGCCACAGATACGCAGTATTTT.

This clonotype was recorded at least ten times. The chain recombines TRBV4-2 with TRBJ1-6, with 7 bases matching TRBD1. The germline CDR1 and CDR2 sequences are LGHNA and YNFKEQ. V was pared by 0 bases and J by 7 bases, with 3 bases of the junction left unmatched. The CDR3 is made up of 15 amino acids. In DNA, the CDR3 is TGTGCCAGCAGCCAAGATACAGGGGACAATTCACCCCTCCACTTT. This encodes CASSQDTGDNSPLHF.

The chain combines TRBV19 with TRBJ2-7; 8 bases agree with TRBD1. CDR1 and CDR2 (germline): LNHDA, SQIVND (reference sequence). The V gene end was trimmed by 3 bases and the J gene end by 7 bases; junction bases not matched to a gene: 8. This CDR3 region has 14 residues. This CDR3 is CASSIGQGLGEQYF. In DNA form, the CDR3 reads TGTGCCAGTAGTATTGGACAGGGATTGGGTGAGCAGTACTTC.

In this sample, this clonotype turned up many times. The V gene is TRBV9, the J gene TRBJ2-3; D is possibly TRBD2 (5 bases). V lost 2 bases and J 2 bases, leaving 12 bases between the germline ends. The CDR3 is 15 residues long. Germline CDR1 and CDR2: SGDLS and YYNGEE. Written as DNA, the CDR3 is TGTGCCAGCAGCGTTTCAGCGGAACACACAGATACGCAGTATTTT. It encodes CASSVSAEHTDTQYF.

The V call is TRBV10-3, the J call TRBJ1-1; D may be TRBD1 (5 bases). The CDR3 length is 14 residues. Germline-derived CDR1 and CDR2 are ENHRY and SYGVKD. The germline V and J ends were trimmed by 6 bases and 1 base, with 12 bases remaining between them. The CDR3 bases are TGTGCCATCAGCCACTCCGGGACGAACACTGAAGCTTTCTTT. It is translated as CAISHSGTNTEAFF.

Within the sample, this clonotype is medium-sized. CDR3 nucleotides: TGTGCCAGCAGCTTACAGGCCTCACCCCTCCACTTT. Translation gives CASSLQASPLHF. The chain is built from TRBV7-9 and TRBJ1-6; no reliable D call. The CDR3 sequence is 12 residues long. CDR1 SEHNR and CDR2 FQNEAQ come from the germline V gene (reference sequence). The germline V and J ends were trimmed by 2 bases and 10 bases, with 6 bases remaining between them.

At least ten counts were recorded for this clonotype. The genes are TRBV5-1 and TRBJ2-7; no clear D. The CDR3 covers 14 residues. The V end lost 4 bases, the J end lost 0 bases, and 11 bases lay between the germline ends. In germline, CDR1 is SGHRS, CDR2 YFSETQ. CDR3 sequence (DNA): TGCGCCAGCAGCCCCTCAATAAGCTCCTACGAGCAGTACTTC. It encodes CASSPSISSYEQYF.

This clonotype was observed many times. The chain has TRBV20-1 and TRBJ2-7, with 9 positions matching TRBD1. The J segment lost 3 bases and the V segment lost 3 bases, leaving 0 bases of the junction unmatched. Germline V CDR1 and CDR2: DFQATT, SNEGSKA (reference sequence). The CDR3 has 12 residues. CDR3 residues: CSARTGGYEQYF. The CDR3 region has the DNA TGCAGTGCTAGGACAGGGGGCTACGAGCAGTACTTC.

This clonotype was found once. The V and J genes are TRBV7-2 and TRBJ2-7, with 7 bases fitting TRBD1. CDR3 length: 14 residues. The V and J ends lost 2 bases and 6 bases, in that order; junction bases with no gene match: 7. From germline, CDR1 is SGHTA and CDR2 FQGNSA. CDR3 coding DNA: TGTGCCAGCAGCTTAAGCGGACAGGCGGGCGAGCAGTACTTC. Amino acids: CASSLSGQAGEQYF.

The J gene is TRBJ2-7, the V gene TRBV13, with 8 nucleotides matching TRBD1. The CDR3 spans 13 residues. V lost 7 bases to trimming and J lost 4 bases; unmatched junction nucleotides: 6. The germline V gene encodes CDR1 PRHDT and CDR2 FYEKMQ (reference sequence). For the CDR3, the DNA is TGTGCCAGCACCGGACAGGGCGGGTACGAGCAGTACTTC. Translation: CASTGQGGYEQYF. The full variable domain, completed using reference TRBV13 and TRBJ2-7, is AAGVIQSPRHLIKEKRETATLKCYPIPRHDTVYWYQQGPGQDPQFLISFYEKMQSDKGSIPDRFSAQQFSDYHSELNMSSLELGDSALYFCASTGQGGYEQYFGPGTRLTVT.